What follows is one T cell receptor beta chain and its context. Germline V gene lookup returns CDR1 SQVTM and CDR2 ANQGSEA. The germline V and J ends were trimmed by 4 bases and 4 bases, with 4 bases remaining between them. The CDR3 loop spans 10 amino acids. Clones were sequenced by immunoSEQ multiplex PCR, and TCRdb holds only the in-frame ones, with some missing. The sample yields 28,000 or so clones, around 90% seen once. These data come from a study of PD-1 and CTLA-4 blockade in melanoma. The genes are TRBV29-1 and TRBJ1-1, with D unclear. Sequenced here: CD8+ T cells from peripheral blood, sampled from a patient given anti-PD-1 treatment. The source is a human donor with melanoma. The CDR3 DNA reads TGCAGCGTTGTTGGCACTGAAGCTTTCTTT. This gives the protein CSVVGTEAFF. The whole variable domain, remainder taken from reference TRBV29-1 and TRBJ1-1, is SAVISQKPSRDICQRGTSLTIQCQVDSQVTMMFWYRQQPGQSLTLIATANQGSEATYESGFVIDKFPISRPNLTFSTLTVSNMSPEDSSIYLCSVVGTEAFFGQGTRLTVV.